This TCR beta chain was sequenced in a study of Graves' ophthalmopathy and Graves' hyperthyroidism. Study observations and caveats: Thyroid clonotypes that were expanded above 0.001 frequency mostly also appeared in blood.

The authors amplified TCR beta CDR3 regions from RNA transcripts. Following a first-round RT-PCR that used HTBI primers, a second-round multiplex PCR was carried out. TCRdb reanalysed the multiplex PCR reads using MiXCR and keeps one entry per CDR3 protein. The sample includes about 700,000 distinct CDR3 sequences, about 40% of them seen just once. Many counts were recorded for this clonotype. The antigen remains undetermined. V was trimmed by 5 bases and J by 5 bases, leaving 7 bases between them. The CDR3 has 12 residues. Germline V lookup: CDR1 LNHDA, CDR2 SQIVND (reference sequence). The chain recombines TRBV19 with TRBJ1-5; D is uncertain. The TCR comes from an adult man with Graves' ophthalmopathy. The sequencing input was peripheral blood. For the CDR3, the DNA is TGTGCCAGTAGTGCACTGTATCAGCCCCAGCATTTT. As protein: CASSALYQPQHF.